A single sample is the source of the 23 T cell receptor beta chains below, sequenced in a study of STAT3 mutations in large granular lymphocyte leukemia. Using immunoSEQ multiplex PCR, the repertoire was profiled, and TCRdb retains in-frame clones only, with some absent. The sample carries thousands of clones, about three quarters recorded once. Their antigens are not known. Study results and limitations: Every T-cell large granular lymphocyte leukemia patient had at least one immunodominant TCR beta clonotype.

The sample comprised PBMCs. Source of these receptors: a human donor with T large granular lymphocyte leukemia. Some clones in this sample may be carry-over from other donors' samples.

This clone was observed a few times. This chain joins TRBV19 and TRBJ1-4; 8 bases fit TRBD1. There are 17 residues in the CDR3. Germline trimming cut 4 bases from V and 2 bases from J; bases unmatched to any gene: 9. Germline lookup yields CDR1 LNHDA and CDR2 SQIVND (reference sequence). The CDR3 sequence is CASSTPGQATTNEKLFF. In DNA form, the CDR3 reads TGTGCCAGTAGTACCCCGGGACAGGCGACTACTAATGAAAAACTGTTTTTT.

This chain joins TRBV30 and TRBJ2-7; D uncertain. V was pared by 0 bases and J by 7 bases, with 19 bases between. Germline V gene lookup returns CDR1 GTSNPN and CDR2 SVGIG (reference sequence). The CDR3 spans 15 residues. In DNA, the CDR3 is TGTGCCTGGAGTGTGGCAGTGGCCTCAGATATTGAGCAGTACTTC. Protein sequence: CAWSVAVASDIEQYF.

This chain links TRBV29-1 with TRBJ1-1; 7 nucleotides align to TRBD1. The germline gives CDR1 SQVTM, CDR2 ANQGSEA. The CDR3 runs to 15 residues. The ends lost 4 bases at V and 8 bases at J; junction bases unmatched: 16. The CDR3 nucleotides read TGCAGCGTTGGATACAGGGGCGGTGTTCGTGACGAAGCTTTCTTT. Translated, it gives CSVGYRGGVRDEAFF.

V is TRBV5-1 and J is TRBJ2-7; no definite D call. With 1 base removed from V and 4 bases from J, the gap between germline ends came to 9 bases. The V gene's germline CDR1 is SGHRS and CDR2 YFSETQ. CDR3 length equals 13 residues. CDR3: CASSLRAEYEQYF. CDR3 sequence (DNA): TGCGCCAGCAGCTTGAGGGCCGAATACGAGCAGTACTTC.

The V gene is TRBV7-9, the J gene TRBJ1-5; no definite D call. Trimming left V 1 base short and J 7 bases short, with 5 bases between. The CDR3 spans 12 residues. Per germline, CDR1 SEHNR and CDR2 FQNEAQ (reference sequence). The CDR3 loop is CASSLGVQPQHF. Here the CDR3 DNA reads TGTGCCAGCAGCTTAGGTGTGCAGCCCCAGCATTTT.

The chain is built from TRBV5-1 and TRBJ2-5; perhaps TRBD2 as D (6 bases). Germline CDR1 reads SGHRS; CDR2 reads YFSETQ. CDR3 length equals 14 residues. The germline V and J ends were trimmed by 0 bases and 5 bases, with 11 bases remaining between them. CDR3 in DNA: TGCGCCAGCAGCTTGGCCGGACTATTGGAGACCCAGTACTTC. Its translation: CASSLAGLLETQYF.

The chain joins TRBV6-1 to TRBJ2-5; possible D gene TRBD2, 6 bases. The CDR3 loop spans 14 amino acids. Per germline, CDR1 MNHNS and CDR2 SASEGT. V lost 5 bases and J 2 bases, leaving 12 bases between the germline ends. CDR3 sequence (DNA): TGTGCCAGCAGTCAAGGCGGGGCACAAGAGACCCAGTACTTC. Translated: CASSQGGAQETQYF.

This chain joins TRBV30 and TRBJ2-7; 7 bases align to TRBD2. Per germline, CDR1 GTSNPN and CDR2 SVGIG (reference sequence). With V trimmed by 0 bases and J by 6 bases, 11 bases remained unmatched. This CDR3 comprises 15 residues. The CDR3 protein is CAWSVSAGVGREQYF. The CDR3 DNA reads TGTGCCTGGAGTGTGTCGGCGGGAGTAGGTCGCGAGCAGTACTTC.

The J gene is TRBJ2-1, the V gene TRBV7-9; TRBD2 aligns across 8 bases. Germline assignment: CDR1 SEHNR and CDR2 FQNEAQ (reference sequence). This CDR3 comprises 11 residues. CDR3 residues: CGSGGRNEQFF. CDR3 nucleotide sequence: TGTGGAAGCGGCGGGAGGAATGAGCAGTTCTTC.

This chain joins TRBV6-1 and TRBJ1-2; weak D call: TRBD1 (5 bases). V dropped 1 base and J dropped 7 bases, with 10 bases sitting between them. This CDR3 has 13 residues. The V gene's germline CDR1 is MNHNS and CDR2 SASEGT. The chain's CDR3 is CASSEGDLFGYTF. DNA of the CDR3: TGTGCCAGCAGTGAAGGGGACCTCTTTGGCTACACCTTC.

The chain has TRBV6-5 and TRBJ1-6; 7 bases align to TRBD1. This CDR3 contains 14 residues. Germline V gene sequence: CDR1 MNHEY, CDR2 SVGAGI. Trimming took 0 bases from V and 12 from J; bases not matched to a gene: 5. The CDR3 DNA follows: TGTGCCAGCAGTTACTCAGGACAGGCGGTACCCCTCCACTTT. Protein sequence: CASSYSGQAVPLHF.

This chain uses TRBV5-1 with TRBJ2-3; no definite D call. Germline V CDR1 and CDR2: SGHRS, YFSETQ. The CDR3 is 16 amino acids. With 1 base removed from V and 0 bases from J, the gap between germline ends came to 12 bases. The CDR3 protein is CASSLTVSMSTDTQYF. The CDR3 DNA sequence: TGCGCCAGCAGCTTGACGGTGTCTATGAGCACAGATACGCAGTATTTT.

The chain couples TRBV5-4 to TRBJ2-3; a weak D match, TRBD1 (6 bases). This CDR3 is built from 14 residues. V lost 0 bases to trimming and J lost 3 bases, with 8 bases between them. Germline loops: CDR1 SGHNT, CDR2 YYREEE (reference sequence). DNA of the CDR3: TGTGCCAGCAGCTTGGACAGGGCGACAGATACGCAGTATTTT. Translated: CASSLDRATDTQYF.

The rearrangement joins TRBV30 to TRBJ1-1; no clear D gene. The V gene's germline CDR1 is GTSNPN and CDR2 SVGIG (reference sequence). The V end was cut by 3 bases, the J end by 10 bases, with 21 bases between. The CDR3 consists of 14 residues. Written as DNA, the CDR3 is TGTGCCTGGAGGACTCGGAGGACCCCCAAGGCAGCTTTCTTT. It specifies CAWRTRRTPKAAFF.

The V call is TRBV6-6, the J call TRBJ1-1; D unresolved. Germline V gives CDR1 MNHNY, CDR2 SVGAGI (reference sequence). Trimming took off 0 bases at V and 4 bases at J, with 6 bases between the two ends. The CDR3 extends over 13 amino acids. As DNA, the CDR3 is TGTGCCAGCAGTTACTCAGGACGCACTGAAGCTTTCTTT. Protein product: CASSYSGRTEAFF.

The CDR3 bases are TGCGCCAGCAGCTTGGCCGTGGGCCTCACAGATACGCAGTATTTT. It codes for CASSLAVGLTDTQYF. The chain carries TRBV5-1 and TRBJ2-3; D gene unclear. The germline V gene has CDR1 SGHRS and CDR2 YFSETQ. V was clipped by 0 bases and J by 2 bases, with 10 bases between them. This CDR3 contains 15 residues.

The V and J genes are TRBV7-9 and TRBJ2-7, with 7 positions matching TRBD1. In germline, CDR1 is SEHNR, CDR2 FQNEAQ (reference sequence). Trimming removed 11 bases from V and 4 bases from J; junction bases left unmatched: 8. The CDR3 loop spans 12 amino acids. The CDR3, as DNA: TGTGCCGTTGGGGACAGTCCTTACGAGCAGTACTTC. It encodes CAVGDSPYEQYF.

This clone came up a few times. The chain has TRBV5-1 and TRBJ1-1, with D perhaps TRBD1 (5 bases). CDR1 and CDR2 from the germline V gene are SGHRS and YFSETQ. V lost 3 bases, J lost 5 bases, and 11 bases lay in between. The length of the CDR3 is 13 residues. In DNA, the CDR3 is TGCGCCAGCAGCTATGGGGGTGGAACTGAAGCTTTCTTT. Protein: CASSYGGGTEAFF.

This chain connects TRBV5-6 to TRBJ1-2; a weak D match, TRBD1 (5 bases). The CDR3 has 12 residues. CDR1 and CDR2 from the germline V gene are SGHDT and YYEEEE. Deletions cut 7 bases from V and 7 bases from J, with 14 bases between. DNA for the CDR3: TGTGCCAGCTCGGGGACCGCCTTTGGCTACACCTTC. Its protein is CASSGTAFGYTF. Variable domain in full (rest from reference TRBV5-6 and TRBJ1-2): DAGVTQSPTHLIKTRGQQVTLRCSPKSGHDTVSWYQQALGQGPQFIFQYYEEEERQRGNFPDRFSGHQFPNYSSELNVNALLLGDSALYLCASSGTAFGYTFGSGTRLTVV.

On this clone: One end of the junction does not line up with germline, which may come from a read error. The V gene is TRBV5-1, the J gene TRBJ2-1, with 13 bases that match TRBD2. The CDR3 is made up of 17 amino acids. Per germline, CDR1 SGHRS and CDR2 YFSETQ. The CDR3 coding sequence is TGCGCCAGCAGTTTGGGGGGACTAGCGGGACAGTACAATGAGCAGTTCTTC. Its protein product is CASSLGGLAGQYNEQFF.

The rearrangement uses TRBV6-5 and TRBJ1-1, with a tentative D call TRBD1 (6 bases). Germline CDR1 and CDR2: MNHEY and SVGAGI. V lost 6 bases and J lost 5, with 10 bases in between. This CDR3 region has 12 residues. CDR3 coding DNA: TGTGCCAGCAGGAGAGGGGGAACTGAAGCTTTCTTT. It translates to CASRRGGTEAFF.

This clone was seen only a few times. V and J are TRBV10-3 and TRBJ1-2, with no clear D. Germline CDR1 ENHRY, CDR2 SYGVKD. The CDR3 sequence is 13 residues long. The germline V and J ends were trimmed by 3 bases and 4 bases, with 9 bases remaining between them. CDR3 region: CAISDQDAYGYTF. CDR3 nucleotides: TGTGCCATCAGTGATCAGGACGCCTATGGCTACACCTTC.

The chain is built from TRBV14 and TRBJ1-5; D is undetermined. The germline V gene encodes CDR1 SGHDN and CDR2 FVKESK. This CDR3 contains 15 residues. Trimming pared 0 bases from V and 5 bases from J, leaving 11 bases between. CDR3 sequence reads: CASSQDTRPDQPQHF. CDR3 coding DNA: TGTGCCAGCAGCCAAGATACCAGGCCCGATCAGCCCCAGCATTTT.